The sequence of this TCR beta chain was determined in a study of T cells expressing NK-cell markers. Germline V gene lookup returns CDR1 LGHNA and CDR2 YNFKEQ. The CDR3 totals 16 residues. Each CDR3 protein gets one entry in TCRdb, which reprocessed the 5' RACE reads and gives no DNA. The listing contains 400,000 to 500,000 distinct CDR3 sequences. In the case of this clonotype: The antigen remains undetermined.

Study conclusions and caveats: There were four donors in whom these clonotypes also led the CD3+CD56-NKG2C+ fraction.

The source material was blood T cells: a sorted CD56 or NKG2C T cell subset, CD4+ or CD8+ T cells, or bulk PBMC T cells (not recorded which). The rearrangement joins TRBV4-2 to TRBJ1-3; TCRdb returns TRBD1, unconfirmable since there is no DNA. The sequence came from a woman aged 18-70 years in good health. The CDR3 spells CASSQMGDTTGNTIYF.